A selection of T cell receptor beta chains follows, all from one sample in a study of blood T cell repertoires in COVID-19. Assay used: immunoSEQ multiplex PCR; TCRdb lists only in-frame clones, some missing. This table has 90,000 to 140,000 clones, under 90% appearing once. The sequencing input was peripheral blood. The receptors were gathered from a man older than 75 with acute or convalescent COVID-19. The CDR3 runs from the conserved cysteine through the conserved F or W. D genes are given only for firm matches. Expanded clones get a size class; other rows say once, few or many, or leave the size out.

cdr3_aa	cdr3_nt	clone_size	d_call	v_call	j_call
CASSSTNSNEQFF	TGTGCCAGCAGCTCGACTAATAGCAATGAGCAGTTCTTC	-	-	TRBV6-5	TRBJ2-1
CASSLRRNTEAFF	TGTGCCAGCAGTTTAAGGAGGAACACTGAAGCTTTCTTT	few	-	TRBV27	TRBJ1-1
CASSIAGTGGNNEQFF	TGCGCCAGCAGCATCGCTGGGACAGGGGGGAACAATGAGCAGTTCTTC	-	TRBD1	TRBV5-1	TRBJ2-1
CASSFGGRGNQPQHF	TGTGCCAGCAGTTTCGGGGGGCGCGGCAATCAGCCCCAGCATTTT	many	-	TRBV28	TRBJ1-5
CASSPVFYRKNIQYF	TGTGCCAGCAGTCCTGTTTTCTACAGAAAAAACATTCAGTACTTC	-	-	TRBV6-5	TRBJ2-4
CASRGTGRTYEQYF	TGTGCCAGCAGGGGGACAGGGCGCACCTACGAGCAGTACTTC	-	TRBD1	TRBV6-5	TRBJ2-7
CASRPETGHNYGYTF	TGTGCCAGCAGACCCGAGACAGGGCACAACTATGGCTACACCTTC	-	TRBD1	TRBV6-4	TRBJ1-2
CASSSRLTTDTQYF	TGTGCCAGTAGTTCCCGACTAACAACAGATACGCAGTATTTT	-	-	TRBV19	TRBJ2-3
CASSHDRENTGELFF	TGTGCCAGCAGCCACGACAGGGAGAACACCGGGGAGCTGTTTTTT	-	TRBD1	TRBV6-6	TRBJ2-2
CASSQDPSGNHDYEQYF	TGTGCCAGCAGCCAAGACCCCTCGGGAAACCACGACTACGAGCAGTACTTC	hyperexpanded	-	TRBV3-1/TRBV3-2	TRBJ2-7
CASSLAHRSTEAFF	TGTGCCAGCAGCTTAGCCCACAGATCCACTGAAGCTTTCTTT	-	-	TRBV7-2	TRBJ1-1
CASSSQLASYEQYF	TGTGCCAGTAGTAGCCAACTAGCGAGCTACGAGCAGTACTTC	once	TRBD2	TRBV19	TRBJ2-7
CASSPNRPKGNSPLHF	TGTGCCAGCTCACCCAACAGGCCCAAAGGGAATTCACCCCTCCACTTT	-	-	TRBV18	TRBJ1-6
CASSVVNSYNEQFF	TGTGCCAGCAGCGTAGTCAACTCCTACAATGAGCAGTTCTTC	-	-	TRBV9	TRBJ2-1
CASSETSGGGSGELFF	TGTGCCAGCAGTGAGACTAGCGGAGGAGGATCCGGGGAGCTGTTTTTT	few	TRBD2	TRBV6-4	TRBJ2-2
CASSLEVRVGHNEQFF	TGTGCCAGCAGCTTAGAGGTGAGGGTAGGGCACAATGAGCAGTTCTTC	-	-	TRBV7-2	TRBJ2-1
CASSLLRQGGTEAFF	TGTGCCAGCAGTTTACTCAGACAGGGGGGCACTGAAGCTTTCTTT	-	TRBD1	TRBV28	TRBJ1-1
CASSLQGPNSPLHF	TGTGCCAGCTCACTACAGGGGCCTAATTCACCCCTCCACTTT	-	TRBD1	TRBV18	TRBJ1-6
CASRGQTRTDTQYF	TGCGCCAGCAGGGGACAGACCCGCACAGATACGCAGTATTTT	-	TRBD1	TRBV10-1	TRBJ2-3
CASSLAREGYQPQHF	TGTGCCAGCAGCTTAGCCAGGGAGGGATATCAGCCCCAGCATTTT	-	-	TRBV7-2	TRBJ1-5
CASSFFSGSGDEQYF	TGTGCCAGCAGTTTTTTTAGCGGGAGTGGCGACGAGCAGTACTTC	-	TRBD2	TRBV28	TRBJ2-7
CSASGASGTYNEQFF	TGCAGTGCTAGTGGGGCTAGCGGAACCTACAATGAGCAGTTCTTC	-	TRBD2	TRBV20-1	TRBJ2-1
CASSFDLAGKETQYF	TGTGCCAGTAGTTTTGACTTAGCGGGAAAAGAGACCCAGTACTTC	once	TRBD2	TRBV19	TRBJ2-5
CASSPRGQETGELFF	TGTGCCAGCAGCCCAAGGGGGCAAGAGACCGGGGAGCTGTTTTTT	-	TRBD1	TRBV5-4	TRBJ2-2
CASSIGLGRNTEAFF	TGTGCCAGTAGTATAGGATTGGGGAGAAACACTGAAGCTTTCTTT	-	-	TRBV19	TRBJ1-1
CASSSGQVNTGELFF	TGTGCCAGCAGTTCGGGACAGGTCAACACCGGGGAGCTGTTTTTT	once	TRBD1	TRBV6-2/TRBV6-3	TRBJ2-2
CASSEKGVRSYNSPLHF	TGTGCCAGCAGTGAAAAAGGGGTGAGGTCCTATAATTCACCCCTCCACTTT	few	-	TRBV6-1	TRBJ1-6
CASSLTGFKEGTQYF	TGTGCCAGCAGCTTAACAGGGTTTAAAGAGGGTACGCAGTATTTT	-	-	TRBV11-1	TRBJ2-3
CSARGNTEAFF	TGCAGTGCTCGGGGGAACACTGAAGCTTTCTTT	-	-	TRBV20-1	TRBJ1-1
CASSVDGGNTGELFF	TGTGCCAGCAGCGTAGACGGCGGGAACACCGGGGAGCTGTTTTTT	once	-	TRBV9	TRBJ2-2